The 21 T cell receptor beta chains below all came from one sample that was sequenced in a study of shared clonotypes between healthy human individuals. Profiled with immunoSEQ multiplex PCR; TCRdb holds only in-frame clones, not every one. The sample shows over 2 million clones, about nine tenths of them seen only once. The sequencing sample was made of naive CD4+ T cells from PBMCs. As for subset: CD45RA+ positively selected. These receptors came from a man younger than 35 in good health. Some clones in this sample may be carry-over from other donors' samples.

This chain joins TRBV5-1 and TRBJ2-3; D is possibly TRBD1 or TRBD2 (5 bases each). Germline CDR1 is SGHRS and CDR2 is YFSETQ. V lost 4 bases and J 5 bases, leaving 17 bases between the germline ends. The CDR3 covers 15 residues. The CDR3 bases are TGCGCCAGCAGCCCGGGGCGCAAGGGGAAAGATACGCAGTATTTT. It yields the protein CASSPGRKGKDTQYF.

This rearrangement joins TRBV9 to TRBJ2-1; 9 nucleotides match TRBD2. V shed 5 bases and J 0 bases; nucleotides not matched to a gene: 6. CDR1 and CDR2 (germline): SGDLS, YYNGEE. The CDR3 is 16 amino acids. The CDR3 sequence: CASSYSGGGSYNEQFF. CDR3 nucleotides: TGTGCCAGCAGTTATAGCGGGGGAGGCTCCTACAATGAGCAGTTCTTC. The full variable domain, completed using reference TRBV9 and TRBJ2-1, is DSGVTQTPKHLITATGQRVTLRCSPRSGDLSVYWYQQSLDQGLQFLIQYYNGEERAKGNILERFSAQQFPDLHSELNLSSLELGDSALYFCASSYSGGGSYNEQFFGPGTRLTVL.

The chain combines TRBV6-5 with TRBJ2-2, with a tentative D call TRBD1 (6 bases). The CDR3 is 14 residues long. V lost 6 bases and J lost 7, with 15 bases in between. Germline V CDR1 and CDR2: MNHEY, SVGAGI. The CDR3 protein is CASSLRGRGGELFF. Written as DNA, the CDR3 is TGTGCCAGCAGCCTCAGGGGAAGGGGCGGGGAGCTGTTTTTT.

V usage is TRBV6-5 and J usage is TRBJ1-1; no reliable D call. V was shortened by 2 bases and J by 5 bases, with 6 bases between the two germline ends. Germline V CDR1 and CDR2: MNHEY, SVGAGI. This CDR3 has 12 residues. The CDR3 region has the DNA TGTGCCAGCAGTTACCCTCTAACTGAAGCTTTCTTT. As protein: CASSYPLTEAFF.

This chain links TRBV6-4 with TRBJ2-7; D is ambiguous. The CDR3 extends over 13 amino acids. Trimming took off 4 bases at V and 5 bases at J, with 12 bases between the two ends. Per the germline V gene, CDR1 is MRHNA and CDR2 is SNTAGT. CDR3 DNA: TGTGCCAGCAGTGCGGAGCCCCTGCACGAGCAGTACTTC. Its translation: CASSAEPLHEQYF.

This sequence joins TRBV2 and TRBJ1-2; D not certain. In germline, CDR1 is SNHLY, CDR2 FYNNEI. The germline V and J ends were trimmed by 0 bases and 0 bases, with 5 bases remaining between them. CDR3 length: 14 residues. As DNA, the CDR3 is TGTGCCAGCAGTGAAGCTCTCGCTAACTATGGCTACACCTTC. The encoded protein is CASSEALANYGYTF.

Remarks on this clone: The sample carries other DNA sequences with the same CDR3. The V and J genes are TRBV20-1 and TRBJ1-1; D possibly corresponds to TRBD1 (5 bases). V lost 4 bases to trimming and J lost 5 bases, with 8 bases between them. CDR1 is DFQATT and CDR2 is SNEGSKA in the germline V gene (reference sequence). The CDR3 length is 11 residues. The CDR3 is CSATRGTEAFF. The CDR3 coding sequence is TGCAGTGCTACCCGGGGGACTGAAGCTTTCTTT.

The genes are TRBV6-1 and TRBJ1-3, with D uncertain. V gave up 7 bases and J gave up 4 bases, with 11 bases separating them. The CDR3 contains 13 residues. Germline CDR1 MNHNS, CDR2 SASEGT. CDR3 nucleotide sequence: TGTGCCAGCATTGGACGACCCGGAAACACCATATATTTT. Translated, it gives CASIGRPGNTIYF.

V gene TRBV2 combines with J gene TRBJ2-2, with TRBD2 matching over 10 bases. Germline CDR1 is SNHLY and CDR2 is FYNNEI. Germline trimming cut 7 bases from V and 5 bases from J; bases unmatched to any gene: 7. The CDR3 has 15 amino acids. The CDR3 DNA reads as TGTGCCAGCACCCGGACTAGCGGAGGTACCGGGGAGCTGTTTTTT. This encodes CASTRTSGGTGELFF.

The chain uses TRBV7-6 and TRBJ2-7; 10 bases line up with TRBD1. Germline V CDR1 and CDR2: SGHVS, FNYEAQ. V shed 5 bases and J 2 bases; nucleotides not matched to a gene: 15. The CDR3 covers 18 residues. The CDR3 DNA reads TGTGCCAGCAGCACACCCGAAGGGACAGGGGAATTCACCTACGAGCAGTACTTC. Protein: CASSTPEGTGEFTYEQYF.

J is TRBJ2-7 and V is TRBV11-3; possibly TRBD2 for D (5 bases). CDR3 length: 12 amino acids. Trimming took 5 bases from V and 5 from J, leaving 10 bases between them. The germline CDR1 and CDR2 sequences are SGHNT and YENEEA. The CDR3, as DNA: TGTGCCAGCAGCCGAGGGATTGACGAGCAGTACTTC. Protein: CASSRGIDEQYF.

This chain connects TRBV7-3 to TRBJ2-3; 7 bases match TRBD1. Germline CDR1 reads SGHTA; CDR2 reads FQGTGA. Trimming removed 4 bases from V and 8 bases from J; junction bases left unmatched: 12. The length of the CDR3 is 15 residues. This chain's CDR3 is CASSSQQGPAGTQYF. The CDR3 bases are TGTGCCAGCAGCTCACAACAGGGGCCGGCTGGTACGCAGTATTTT.

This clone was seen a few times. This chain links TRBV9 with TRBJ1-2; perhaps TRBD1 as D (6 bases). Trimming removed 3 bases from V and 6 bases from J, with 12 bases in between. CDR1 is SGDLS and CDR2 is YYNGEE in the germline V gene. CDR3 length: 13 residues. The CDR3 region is CASSATHRDGYTF. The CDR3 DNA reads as TGTGCCAGCAGCGCAACGCACAGGGATGGCTACACCTTC.

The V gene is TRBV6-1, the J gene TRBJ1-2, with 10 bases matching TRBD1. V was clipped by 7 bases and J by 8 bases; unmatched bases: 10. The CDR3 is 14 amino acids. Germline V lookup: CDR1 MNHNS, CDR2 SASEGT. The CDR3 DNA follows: TGTGCCAGCACCCAGACAGGGGGCGCAGGGGGCTACACCTTC. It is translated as CASTQTGGAGGYTF.

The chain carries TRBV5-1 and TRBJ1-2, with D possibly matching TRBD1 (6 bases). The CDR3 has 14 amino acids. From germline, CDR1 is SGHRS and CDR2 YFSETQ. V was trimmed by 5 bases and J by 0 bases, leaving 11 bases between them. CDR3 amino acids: CASREDSANYGYTF. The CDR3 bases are TGCGCCAGCAGAGAGGACAGTGCTAACTATGGCTACACCTTC.

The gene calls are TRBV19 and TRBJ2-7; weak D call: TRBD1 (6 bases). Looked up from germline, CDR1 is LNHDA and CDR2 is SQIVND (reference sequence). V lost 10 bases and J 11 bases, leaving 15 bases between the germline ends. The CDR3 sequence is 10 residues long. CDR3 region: CAIRGEGKYF. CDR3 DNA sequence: TGTGCCATCAGGGGCGAGGGTAAGTACTTC.

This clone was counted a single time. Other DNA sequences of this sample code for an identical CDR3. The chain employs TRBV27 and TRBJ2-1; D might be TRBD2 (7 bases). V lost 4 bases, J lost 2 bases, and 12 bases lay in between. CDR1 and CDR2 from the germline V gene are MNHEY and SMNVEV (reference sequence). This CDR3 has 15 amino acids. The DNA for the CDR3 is TGTGCCAGCAGTTCGGCCGGGGGGCCCTACAATGAGCAGTTCTTC. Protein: CASSSAGGPYNEQFF.

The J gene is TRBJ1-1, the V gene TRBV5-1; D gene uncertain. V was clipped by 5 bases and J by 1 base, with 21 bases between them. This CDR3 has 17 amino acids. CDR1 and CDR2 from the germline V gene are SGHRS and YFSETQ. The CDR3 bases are TGCGCCAGCAGACCGCAGACTATTAGGATTCAGAACACTGAAGCTTTCTTT. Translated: CASRPQTIRIQNTEAFF. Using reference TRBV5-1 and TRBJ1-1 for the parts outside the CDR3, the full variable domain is KAGVTQTPRYLIKTRGQQVTLSCSPISGHRSVSWYQQTPGQGLQFLFEYFSETQRNKGNFPGRFSGRQFSNSRSEMNVSTLELGDSALYLCASRPQTIRIQNTEAFFGQGTRLTVV.

CDR3 nucleotide sequence: TGTGCCAGCAGCTTCAGGGACGCCGGGGAGCTGTTTTTT. Its translation: CASSFRDAGELFF. V and J are TRBV7-3 and TRBJ2-2, with D perhaps TRBD1 or TRBD2 (5 bases each). The CDR3 has 13 amino acids. Trimming took 3 bases from V and 6 from J, leaving 8 bases between them. Germline V gives CDR1 SGHTA, CDR2 FQGTGA.

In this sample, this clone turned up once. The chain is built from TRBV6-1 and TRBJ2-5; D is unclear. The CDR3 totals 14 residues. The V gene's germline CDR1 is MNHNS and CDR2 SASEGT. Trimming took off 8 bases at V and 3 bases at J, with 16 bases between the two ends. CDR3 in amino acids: CASSLSRRKETQYF. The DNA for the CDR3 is TGTGCCAGCTCCCTTTCCCGCAGGAAAGAGACCCAGTACTTC.

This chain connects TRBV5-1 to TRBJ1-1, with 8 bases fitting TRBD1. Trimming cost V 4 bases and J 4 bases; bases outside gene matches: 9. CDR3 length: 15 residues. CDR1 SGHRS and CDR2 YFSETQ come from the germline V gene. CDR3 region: CASSPSTGAGTEAFF. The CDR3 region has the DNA TGCGCCAGCAGCCCTTCGACAGGGGCCGGCACTGAAGCTTTCTTT.